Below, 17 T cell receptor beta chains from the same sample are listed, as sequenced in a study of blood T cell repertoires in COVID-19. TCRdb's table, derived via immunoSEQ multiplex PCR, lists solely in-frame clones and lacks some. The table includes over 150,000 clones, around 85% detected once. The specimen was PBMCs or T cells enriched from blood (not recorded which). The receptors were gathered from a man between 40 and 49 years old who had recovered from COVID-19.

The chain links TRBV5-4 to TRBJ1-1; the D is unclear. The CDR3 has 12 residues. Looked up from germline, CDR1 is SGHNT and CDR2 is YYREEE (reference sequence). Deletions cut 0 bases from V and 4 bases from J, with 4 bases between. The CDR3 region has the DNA TGTGCCAGCAGCTTGGACGGCACTGAAGCTTTCTTT. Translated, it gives CASSLDGTEAFF.

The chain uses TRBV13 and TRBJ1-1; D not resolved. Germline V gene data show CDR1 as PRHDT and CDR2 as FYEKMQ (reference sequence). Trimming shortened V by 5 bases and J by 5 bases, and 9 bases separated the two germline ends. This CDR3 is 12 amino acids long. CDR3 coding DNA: TGTGCCAGCAGCCCGGGTCGAACTGAAGCTTTCTTT. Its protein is CASSPGRTEAFF.

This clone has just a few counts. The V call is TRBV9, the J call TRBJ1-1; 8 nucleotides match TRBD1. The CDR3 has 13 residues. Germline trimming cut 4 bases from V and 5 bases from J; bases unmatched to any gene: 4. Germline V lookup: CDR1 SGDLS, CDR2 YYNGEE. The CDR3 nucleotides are TGTGCCAGCAGCCAGGGGGACAGGACTGAAGCTTTCTTT. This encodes CASSQGDRTEAFF.

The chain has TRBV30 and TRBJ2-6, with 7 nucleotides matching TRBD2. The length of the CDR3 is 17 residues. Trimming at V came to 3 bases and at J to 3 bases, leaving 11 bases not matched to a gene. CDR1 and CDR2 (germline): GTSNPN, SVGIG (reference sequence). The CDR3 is CAWRKTTGGRGANVLTF. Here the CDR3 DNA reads TGTGCCTGGAGGAAGACGACGGGAGGTCGTGGGGCCAACGTCCTGACTTTC.

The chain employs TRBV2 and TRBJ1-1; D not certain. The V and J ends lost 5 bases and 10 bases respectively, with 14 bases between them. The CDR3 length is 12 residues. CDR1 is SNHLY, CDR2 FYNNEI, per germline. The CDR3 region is CASSRESRGAFF. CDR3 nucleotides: TGTGCCAGCAGTCGGGAGTCTCGTGGAGCTTTCTTT.

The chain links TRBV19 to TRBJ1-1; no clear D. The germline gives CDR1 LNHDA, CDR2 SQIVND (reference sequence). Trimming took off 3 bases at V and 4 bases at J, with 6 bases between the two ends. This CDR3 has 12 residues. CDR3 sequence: CASSIQVTEAFF. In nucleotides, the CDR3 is TGTGCCAGTAGTATTCAGGTCACTGAAGCTTTCTTT.

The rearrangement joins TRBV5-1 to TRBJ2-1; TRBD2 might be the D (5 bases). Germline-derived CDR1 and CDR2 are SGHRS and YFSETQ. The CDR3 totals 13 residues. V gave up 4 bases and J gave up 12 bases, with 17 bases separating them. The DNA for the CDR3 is TGCGCCAGCAGCCGGGCAACGGCAGGAGGGCAGTTCTTC. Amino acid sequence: CASSRATAGGQFF.

The CDR3 DNA follows: TGTGCCATCAGTGAGCCTAGCGGGGGGCACGAGCAGTACTTC. Residues: CAISEPSGGHEQYF. This chain joins TRBV10-3 and TRBJ2-7, with 11 bases identical to TRBD2. Germline assignment: CDR1 ENHRY and CDR2 SYGVKD. The CDR3 consists of 14 residues. J lost 5 bases, V lost 2 bases, and 2 bases had no gene match.

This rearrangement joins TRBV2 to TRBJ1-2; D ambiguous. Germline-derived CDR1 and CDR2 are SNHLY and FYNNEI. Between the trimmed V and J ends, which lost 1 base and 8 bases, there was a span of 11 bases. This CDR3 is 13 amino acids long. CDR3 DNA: TGTGCCAGCAGTGAAGAAAGAGAGTGGGGCTACACCTTC. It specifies CASSEEREWGYTF.

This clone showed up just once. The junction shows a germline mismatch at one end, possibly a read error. The CDR3 protein is CASREGGDSPLHF. In nucleotides, the CDR3 is TGTGCCAGCAGGGAAGGGGGCGATTCACCCCTCCACTTT. The chain joins TRBV2 to TRBJ1-6; 7 bases agree with TRBD1. CDR3 length equals 13 residues. Per the germline V gene, CDR1 is SNHLY and CDR2 is FYNNEI.

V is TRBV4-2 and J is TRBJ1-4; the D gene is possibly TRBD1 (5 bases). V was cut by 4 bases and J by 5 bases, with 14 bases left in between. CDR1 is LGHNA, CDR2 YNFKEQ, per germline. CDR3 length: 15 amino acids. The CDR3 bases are TGTGCCAGCAGCCCCCAGAACAGGATGAATGAAAAACTGTTTTTT. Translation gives CASSPQNRMNEKLFF.

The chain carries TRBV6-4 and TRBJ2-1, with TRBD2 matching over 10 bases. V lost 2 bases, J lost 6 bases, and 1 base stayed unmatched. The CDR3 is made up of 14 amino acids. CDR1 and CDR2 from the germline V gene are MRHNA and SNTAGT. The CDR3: CASSDSGGANEQFF. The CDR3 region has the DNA TGTGCCAGCAGTGACAGCGGGGGGGCCAATGAGCAGTTCTTC.

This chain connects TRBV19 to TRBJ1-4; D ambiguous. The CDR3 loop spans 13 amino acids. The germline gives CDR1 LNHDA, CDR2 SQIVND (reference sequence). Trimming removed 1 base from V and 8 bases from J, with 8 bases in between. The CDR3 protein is CASSIAGAEKLFF. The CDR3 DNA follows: TGTGCCAGTAGTATAGCGGGAGCCGAAAAACTGTTTTTT.

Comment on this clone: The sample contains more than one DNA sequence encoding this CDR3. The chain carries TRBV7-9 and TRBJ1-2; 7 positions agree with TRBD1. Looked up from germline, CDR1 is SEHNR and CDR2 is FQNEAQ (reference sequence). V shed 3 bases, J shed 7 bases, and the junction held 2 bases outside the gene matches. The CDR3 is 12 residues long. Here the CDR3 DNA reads TGTGCCAGCAGCTTTAACAGGGGTGGCTACACCTTC. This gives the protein CASSFNRGGYTF.

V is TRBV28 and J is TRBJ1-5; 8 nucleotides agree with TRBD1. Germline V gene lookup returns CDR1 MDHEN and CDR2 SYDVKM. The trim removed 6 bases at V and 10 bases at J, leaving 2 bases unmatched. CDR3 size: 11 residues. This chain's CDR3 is CASSGTGPQHF. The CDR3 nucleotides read TGTGCCAGCAGCGGGACAGGTCCCCAGCATTTT.

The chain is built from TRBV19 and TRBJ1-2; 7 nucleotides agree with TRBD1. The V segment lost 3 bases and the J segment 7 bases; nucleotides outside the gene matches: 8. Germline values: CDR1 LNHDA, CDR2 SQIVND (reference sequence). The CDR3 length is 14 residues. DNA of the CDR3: TGTGCCAGTAGTATTACTGACAGGGACGGTGGCTACACCTTC. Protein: CASSITDRDGGYTF.

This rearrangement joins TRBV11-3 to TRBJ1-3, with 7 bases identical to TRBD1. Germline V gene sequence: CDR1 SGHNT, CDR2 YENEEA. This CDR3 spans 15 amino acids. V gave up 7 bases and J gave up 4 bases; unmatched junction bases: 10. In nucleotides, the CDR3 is TGTGCCAGCACCCTAGGAGGGGGCGCGGGAAACACCATATATTTT. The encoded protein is CASTLGGGAGNTIYF.